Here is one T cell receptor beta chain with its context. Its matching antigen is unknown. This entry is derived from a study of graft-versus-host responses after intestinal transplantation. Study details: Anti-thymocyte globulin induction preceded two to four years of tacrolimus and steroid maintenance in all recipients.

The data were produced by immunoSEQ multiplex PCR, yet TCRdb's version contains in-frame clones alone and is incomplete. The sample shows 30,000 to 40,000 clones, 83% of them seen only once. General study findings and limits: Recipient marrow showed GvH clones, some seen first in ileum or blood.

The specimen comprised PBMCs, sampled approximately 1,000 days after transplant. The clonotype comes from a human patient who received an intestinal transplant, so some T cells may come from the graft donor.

CDR3 coding DNA: TGTGCCAGCAGCCAAGAAATTAAACAGGTATACGAGCAGTACTTC. It translates to CASSQEIKQVYEQYF. The chain joins TRBV4-2 to TRBJ2-7; a weak D match, TRBD1 (5 bases). CDR1 LGHNA and CDR2 YNFKEQ come from the germline V gene. This CDR3 contains 15 residues. The V gene lost 0 bases and the J gene lost 4 bases, with 13 bases spanning the gap.